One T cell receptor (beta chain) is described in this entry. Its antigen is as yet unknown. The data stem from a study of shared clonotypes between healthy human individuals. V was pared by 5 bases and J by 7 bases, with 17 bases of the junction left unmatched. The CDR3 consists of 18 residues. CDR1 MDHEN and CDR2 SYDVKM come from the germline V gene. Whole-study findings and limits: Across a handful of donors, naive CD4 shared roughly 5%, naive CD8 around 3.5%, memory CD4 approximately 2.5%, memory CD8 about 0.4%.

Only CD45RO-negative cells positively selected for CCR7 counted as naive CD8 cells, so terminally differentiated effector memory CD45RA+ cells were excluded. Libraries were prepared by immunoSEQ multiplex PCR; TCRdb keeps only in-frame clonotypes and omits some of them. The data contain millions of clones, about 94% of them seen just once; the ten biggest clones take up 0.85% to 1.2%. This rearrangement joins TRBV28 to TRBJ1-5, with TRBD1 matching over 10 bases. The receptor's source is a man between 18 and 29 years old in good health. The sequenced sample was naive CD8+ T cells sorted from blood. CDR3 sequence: CASSGTSLTGGAWQPQHF. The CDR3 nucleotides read TGTGCCAGCAGTGGGACAAGTTTGACAGGGGGCGCGTGGCAGCCCCAGCATTTT. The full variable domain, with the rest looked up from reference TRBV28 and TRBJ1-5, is DVKVTQSSRYLVKRTGEKVFLECVQDMDHENMFWYRQDPGLGLRLIYFSYDVKMKEKGDIPEGYSVSREKKERFSLILESASTNQTSMYLCASSGTSLTGGAWQPQHFGDGTRLSIL.